This entry is about one T cell receptor (beta chain). As yet, its antigen is unknown. This sample stems from a study of tumor-infiltrating lymphocytes in primary liver carcinoma. TCR beta cDNA was reverse-transcribed from roughly 520 ng of total RNA. The reaction used a constant-region primer and ProtoScript II reverse transcriptase. Three rounds of nested multiplex PCR with slightly modified ARM-PCR produced TCR beta libraries. Use of TRBV1-TRBV30 forward primers with a C-beta reverse primer characterized the first two PCR rounds, which lasted roughly 9 cycles each. TCRdb reprocessed the multiplex PCR reads with MiXCR, giving one entry per CDR3 protein. The table lists about 92,000 distinct CDR3 sequences, just under 70% of them singletons, with 27% in the top ten. The study's findings and limits: Relative to tumor region pairs, the tumor-adjacent and tumor-blood pairs showed overlap that was lower.

CDR3 length equals 11 residues. The V and J ends lost 5 bases and 1 base respectively, with 5 bases between them. Germline loops: CDR1 SQVTM, CDR2 ANQGSEA. Bulk tissue was left unsorted, and RNA and DNA were co-extracted from about 19-30 mg of it. Patients underwent resection of primary liver carcinoma. This chain connects TRBV29-1 to TRBJ1-1; D remains ambiguous. Sequenced sample: tumor-adjacent normal liver tissue. The sequence was obtained from a man between 40 and 49 years old with primary liver carcinoma and hepatitis B virus infection. The CDR3 here is CSVSRNTEAFF. The CDR3 nucleotides are TGCAGCGTTTCTAGGAACACTGAAGCTTTCTTT.